This T cell receptor (beta chain) was recorded in a study of cytomegalovirus exposure and HLA in healthy donors (dated by TCRdb to about 2017). Broadly, across the study: In an earlier analysis of roughly 590 of the donors, 250 to 350 Gb of sequence data and just under 120 million unique TCR beta sequences from roughly 200 million T cells were reported. Approximately 300 gigabases of sequencing data and about 92 million unique TCR sequences made up an early release that covered approximately 620 HLA-typed donors. The genetic ancestry cluster associated with self-reported Caucasian donors included 70% to 85% of the roughly 380 genotyped donors. The study aimed to test whether cataloging public T cell receptors could reveal signatures of past pathogen exposure. The study profiled the T cell repertoires of 500 to 800 subjects by immunosequencing and related them to cytomegalovirus serostatus. A separate validation cohort of approximately 130 different subjects was used in addition to the 666-subject first cohort. The study combined high-throughput TCR immunosequencing, statistical association of individual TCRs with disease status, and machine learning to predict cytomegalovirus infection status. A later analysis re-examined previously published TCR beta repertoires from 500 to 700 donors and added high-resolution HLA genotyping to investigate patterns of TCR occurrence. Rather than drawing on any new phenotypic data, the later analysis identified candidate immune exposures from TCR beta sequences and the way those sequences occurred across donors. An earlier analysis of approximately 500 of the donors applied high-throughput TCR beta sequencing to assess whether each TCR beta V gene segment acted as functional or pseudogenic. Donor age, sex, ethnicity and CMV serostatus were compiled together with the repertoire data. A later genetic analysis took genome-wide SNP genotypes for about 60% of the roughly 670 donors and used that subset as a discovery cohort. All discovery cohort repertoires had been generated using a single sequencing platform. Class I and class II HLA loci were covered by the typing at four-digit resolution. The number of donors typed differed by locus, with roughly 629-640 for A, B, C, DRB1 and DQB1, 522 for DQA1, some 570 for DPA1, and 400 to 490 for DPB1. About five DR-DQ haplotypes were treated as single units for association and clustering because of strong linkage in the cohort. Across around 400 genotyped donors of the cohort, an average of roughly 250,000 unique TCR beta nucleotide sequences per donor were sequenced, and roughly 20% of those sequences were non-productive. Results the study describes overall, beyond this receptor: Several of the top co-occurrence clusters appeared to be linked to parvovirus B19, influenza, CMV and Epstein-Barr virus, according to a later analysis. A later analysis found that most CMV-associated TCR beta chains appeared HLA-restricted, with HLA associations seemingly driven largely by CMV exposure. An earlier analysis of around 600 of the donors showed that most TCR beta V segments appeared in productive rearrangements either about 87% or about 30% of the time, which broadly matched IMGT annotations. Correlated functional status among segregating V segments might reflect linkage disequilibrium, but an unknown experimental factor could not be ruled out. Because HLA typing was unavailable for some donors at each locus, only the typed subset was used in association tests. Approximately 18 rarely observed V segments, including chromosome 9 orphons, were excluded from the earlier analysis of just under 600 of the donors because counts were too low. A later genetic analysis associated a missense DCLRE1C variant with V-gene and J-gene trimming of TCR beta chains, and an independent cohort replicated the association. Most TCR sequences were observed very rarely across donors, whereas some public TCRs were present in many individuals. A further reported finding was that TCR beta sequences accurately predicted the HLA-A and HLA-B alleles for most subjects in the first cohort. Some IMGT-functional V segments, including TRBV6-2 and TRBV6-3, could not be told apart with the 87-base-pair reads, so those segments were excluded. Cytomegalovirus status was reported to be diagnosed by the classifier with high specificity and sensitivity in both the original and validation cohorts. A later analysis found that TCR association rates varied across HLA loci, with DRB1 alleles showing the most associated TCRs and HLA-C alleles the fewest. In vitro tests confirmed that a few of the cytomegalovirus-associated TCR beta chains recognize cytomegalovirus antigens. Immune exposure information for the cohort was limited to CMV serostatus. Only TCR beta chains were sequenced in this cohort, and the absence of alpha or paired-chain data limited detectable features. The presence/absence analyses assumed that sequencing depth was roughly uniform across donors, and that assumption may not be true. In a later genetic analysis, fewer N-insertions in productive TCRs were reported among donors in an Asian-associated ancestry cluster than the 666-donor mean. In a later analysis, HLA-associated TCR beta chains were found to be more clonally expanded and to have lower generation probabilities than equally common non-associated chains. According to the authors, the approach could potentially be generalized to other disease states and immunological phenotypes. A total of about 150 TCR beta chains were listed by the study as associated with cytomegalovirus. Assigning TCR associations to individual alleles was difficult when HLA alleles, especially DR and DQ, strongly co-occurred. At a false discovery rate of 0.05, a later analysis linked 16,951 TCR beta sequences to specific HLA alleles. A group of highly shared sequence variants was considered likely to be a technical artifact of the sequencing pipeline.

The cohort was made up of approximately 670 healthy bone marrow donors. At the time of sampling, every cohort member was nominally healthy, though immune exposures that went unrecorded were likely present. The donor was CMV seropositive and belonged to the group of 250 to 350 seropositive cohort members. Each donor provided a peripheral blood sample, and peripheral blood mononuclear cells were used for TCR beta sequencing. Genomic DNA was extracted from the blood cell samples with the Qiagen DNeasy Blood Extraction Kit. The germline V gene (reference sequence) provides CDR1 GTSNPN and CDR2 SVGIG. The CDR3, from cysteine to phenylalanine, totals 13 residues. Only the CDR3 region is kept as DNA, spanning 39 bases read in frame from base 1. The junction shows trimming of 5 bases on V and 4 bases on J, plus 11 bases between the germline ends. Note on this clone: The antigen it binds to is not known. Per-nucleotide qualities are absent, and no much larger clonotype sits a single base away.

Library preparation was by the immunoSEQ multiplex PCR assay. The multiplex PCR relied on a mix of 60 forward primers for TCR Vbeta segments and 13 reverse primers for TCR Jbeta segments. A multiplex PCR assay on genomic DNA amplified the CDR3 region of rearranged TCR beta genes. The Illumina HiSeq System was used to sequence the amplified TCR beta libraries as 87-base-pair reads. As for the original processing: In a later analysis, tens of millions of unique TCR beta chains were counted across the 666 repertoires, and some 10 million of these chains were shared by at least two donors. Raw reads were error-corrected and collapsed into unique sequences by a nearest-neighbor algorithm in which closely related sequences were merged to remove PCR and sequencing errors. Alignment of CDR3 sequences to IMGT reference sequences was used to assign V, D and J gene segments. For a sequence to be retained, at least a six-nucleotide match to both a V gene segment and a J gene segment was required. A rearrangement was called productive if the CDR3 had no stop codons and remained in frame with V and J, and every other rearrangement was called non-productive. CDR3 was defined according to IMGT convention as the region running from the second conserved V-encoded cysteine to the conserved J-encoded phenylalanine. The earlier analysis of about 610 of the donors excluded sequences that lacked an unambiguous match to a single V gene segment. In an earlier analysis of 587 of the donors, V segments were called functional above 56.7% productive rearrangements and were called segregating when the between-donor standard deviation exceeded 5%. To diagnose cytomegalovirus status from the catalog of TCR beta chain sequences, a statistical classification framework was built. V and J gene assignment, in a later analysis, came from comparing TCR nucleotide sequences with IMGT/GENE-DB human TR gene sequences. A later analysis assigned CDR3 sequences and most-parsimonious VDJ recombination scenarios with the TCRdist pipeline. A later analysis defined each TCR beta chain by its CDR3 amino acid sequence plus V-gene family, and excluded reads lacking a unique V-gene family. To address suspected cross-contamination and a sequencing artifact, a later analysis removed 592 highly shared, low-generation-probability nucleotide sequences. For each public chain, a later analysis derived a clonal expansion index from normalized ranks of inferred template counts within each repertoire. A later analysis computed generation probabilities with a VDJ recombination model fitted to out-of-frame rearrangements, and checked the results against IGoR. A later analysis scored TCR-TCR, TCR-HLA and TCR-CMV co-occurrence with hypergeometric tests, applying a repertoire-size bias correction to TCR pairs. False discovery rates were estimated in a later analysis by permuting HLA or CMV assignments 20 times. In a later analysis, co-occurring TCRs were grouped using DBSCAN, and TCRdist sequence similarity was added for clustering within HLA-allele-positive subsets. For co-occurrence clustering, repertoires with fewer than 30,000 or more than 120,000 public chains were excluded, along with roughly 5 repertoires with anomalous nucleotide sharing. TCRdb's version of the immuneACCESS table is confined to in-frame rearrangements and falls short of the full clone set. An unresolved V gene accounts for under half of the shortfall where checked; the remainder is of unknown origin. V, J and clone size are those of that table, while D and trimming were read from the DNA. Counted in this sample were around 130,000 clones; about three fifths of them appeared once. More than 6.5% of the sample lies in the top ten.

This receptor was taken from a middle-aged woman in good health and CMV-seropositive. Sequencing was carried out using PBMCs. The V and J genes are TRBV30 and TRBJ1-4; perhaps TRBD1 is the D gene, with 6 bases matching. The encoded CDR3 is CAWHRALNEKLFF. The DNA sequence is as follows: TGTGCCTGGCACAGGGCTCTTAATGAAAAACTGTTTTTT.